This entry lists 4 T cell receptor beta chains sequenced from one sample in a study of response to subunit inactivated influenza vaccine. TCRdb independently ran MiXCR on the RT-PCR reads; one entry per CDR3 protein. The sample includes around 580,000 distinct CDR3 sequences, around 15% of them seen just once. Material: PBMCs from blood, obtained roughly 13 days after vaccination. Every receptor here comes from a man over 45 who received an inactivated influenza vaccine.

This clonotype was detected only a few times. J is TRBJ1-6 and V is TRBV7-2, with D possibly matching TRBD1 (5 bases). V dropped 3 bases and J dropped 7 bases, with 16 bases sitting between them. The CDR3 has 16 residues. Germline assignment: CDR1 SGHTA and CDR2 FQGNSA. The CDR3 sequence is CASSFSLGVPNSPLHF. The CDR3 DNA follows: TGTGCCAGCAGCTTTTCCCTGGGGGTCCCCAATTCACCCCTCCACTTT.

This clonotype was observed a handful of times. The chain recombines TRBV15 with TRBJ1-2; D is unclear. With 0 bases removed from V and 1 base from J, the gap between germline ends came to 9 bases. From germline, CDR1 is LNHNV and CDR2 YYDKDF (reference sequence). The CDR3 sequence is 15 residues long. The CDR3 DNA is TGTGCCACCAGCAGAGATCGGAATTTTAACTATGGCTACACCTTC. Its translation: CATSRDRNFNYGYTF.

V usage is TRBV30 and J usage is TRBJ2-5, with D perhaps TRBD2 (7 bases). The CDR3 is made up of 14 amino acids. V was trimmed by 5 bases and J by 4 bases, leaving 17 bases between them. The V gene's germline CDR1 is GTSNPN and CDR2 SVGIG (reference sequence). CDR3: CAWGTGGRGETQYF. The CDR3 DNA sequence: TGTGCCTGGGGTACCGGGGGGCGAGGAGAGACCCAGTACTTC.

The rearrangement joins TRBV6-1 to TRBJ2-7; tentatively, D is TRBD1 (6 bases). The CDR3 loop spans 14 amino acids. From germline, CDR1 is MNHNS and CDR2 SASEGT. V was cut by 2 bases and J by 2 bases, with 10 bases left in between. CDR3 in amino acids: CASSERDNTYEQYF. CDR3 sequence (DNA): TGTGCCAGCAGTGAACGGGACAACACCTACGAGCAGTACTTC.